These 23 T cell receptor beta chains share one sample of origin, sequenced in a study of cytomegalovirus exposure and HLA in healthy donors. The PCR made use of 60 Vbeta and 13 Jbeta primers. TCRdb's copy holds only in-frame clones and misses some; the assay was immunoSEQ multiplex PCR. The repertoire includes 100,000 or so clones, roughly 15% of them detected once, and around 0.86% sits in the top ten. What was sequenced was PBMCs. Receptors were obtained from a female donor in good health and CMV-seronegative.

The chain combines TRBV6-6 with TRBJ2-7; tentative D call: TRBD1 (5 bases). CDR3 length: 12 residues. Germline V gives CDR1 MNHNY, CDR2 SVGAGI (reference sequence). V shed 11 bases and J shed 3 bases, with 14 bases lying between them. The DNA of the CDR3 is TGTGCCGCAGGGTTTTCTATCTACGAGCAGTACTTC. As protein: CAAGFSIYEQYF.

This clone was recorded a few times. The chain couples TRBV6-5 to TRBJ1-2; D is perhaps TRBD1 (5 bases). Between the trimmed V and J ends, which lost 1 base and 7 bases, there was a span of 7 bases. The CDR3 sequence is 12 residues long. Germline V gene lookup returns CDR1 MNHEY and CDR2 SVGAGI. CDR3 DNA: TGTGCCAGCAGTTACTTGGGGGGTGGCTACACCTTC. Translation: CASSYLGGGYTF.

This clone was found a few times. The V call is TRBV6-5, the J call TRBJ1-3; perhaps TRBD1 as D (6 bases). The V end lost 5 bases, the J end lost 2 bases, and 13 bases lay between the germline ends. The CDR3 runs to 15 residues. Germline-derived CDR1 and CDR2 are MNHEY and SVGAGI. Here the CDR3 DNA reads TGTGCCAGCAGTAGATCAGGGGTCCCTGGAAACACCATATATTTT. Translation gives CASSRSGVPGNTIYF.

This clone was observed a handful of times. The rearrangement joins TRBV23-1 to TRBJ2-3; tentative D call: TRBD1 (5 bases). TRBV23-1 is an open reading frame, and its role is uncertain. The CDR3 is made up of 17 amino acids. Trimming took off 4 bases at V and 3 bases at J, with 20 bases between the two ends. This CDR3 is CASSPIATRVLTDTQYF. The DNA for the CDR3 is TGCGCCAGCAGTCCTATTGCGACCAGGGTTTTAACAGATACGCAGTATTTT.

This chain links TRBV6-1 with TRBJ1-2, with 8 bases that match TRBD1. V trimming: 7 bases; J trimming: 4 bases; junction bases outside the gene matches: 11. CDR3 length: 15 amino acids. Germline loops: CDR1 MNHNS, CDR2 SASEGT. The CDR3: CASKAGGVGTYGYTF. The CDR3 DNA follows: TGTGCCAGCAAGGCAGGGGGCGTTGGGACCTATGGCTACACCTTC.

This clone was seen only a few times. This chain uses TRBV18 with TRBJ1-5; the D gene is possibly TRBD1 (6 bases). The germline CDR1 and CDR2 sequences are KGHSH and LQKENI. V dropped 4 bases and J dropped 2 bases, with 12 bases sitting between them. This CDR3 has 15 residues. In DNA form, the CDR3 reads TGTGCCAGCTCACTAGATAACAGGGGCAATCAGCCCCAGCATTTT. It specifies CASSLDNRGNQPQHF.

This sequence joins TRBV6-1 and TRBJ1-1, with 10 bases lining up with TRBD1. The CDR3 extends over 13 amino acids. Trimming at V came to 6 bases and at J to 4 bases, leaving 2 bases not matched to a gene. Germline V CDR1 and CDR2: MNHNS, SASEGT. The CDR3 DNA is TGTGCCAGCAGGGGACAGGGGCTCACTGAAGCTTTCTTT. Its protein is CASRGQGLTEAFF.

This chain links TRBV6-4 with TRBJ2-3, with 8 nucleotides matching TRBD1. The CDR3 is made up of 15 amino acids. J lost 5 bases, V lost 4 bases, and 8 bases had no gene match. Looked up from germline, CDR1 is MRHNA and CDR2 is SNTAGT. CDR3 residues: CASSAGQGGIDTQYF. The CDR3, as DNA: TGTGCCAGCAGTGCCGGACAGGGTGGGATAGATACGCAGTATTTT.

This clone came up a few times. The same CDR3 also results from other DNA sequences found in this sample. The V and J genes are TRBV2 and TRBJ1-5; 7 bases map to TRBD1. The CDR3 has 14 amino acids. The V gene's germline CDR1 is SNHLY and CDR2 FYNNEI. Unmatched junction bases numbered 4, after V lost 6 bases and J lost 2 bases. CDR3 sequence: CASRAGTGNQPQHF. The DNA of the CDR3 is TGTGCCAGCAGAGCCGGGACAGGCAATCAGCCCCAGCATTTT.

The chain employs TRBV29-1 and TRBJ2-1, with 7 bases matching TRBD2. The CDR3 consists of 19 residues. After removal of 3 bases from V and 0 bases from J, the junction contained 17 bases not matched to a gene. Germline V gene lookup returns CDR1 SQVTM and CDR2 ANQGSEA. In DNA, the CDR3 is TGCAGCGTTGAGCCGCGGGCTAGCGGCATCTATGGCTCCTACAATGAGCAGTTCTTC. This sequence encodes CSVEPRASGIYGSYNEQFF.

This sequence joins TRBV7-2 and TRBJ1-6; possibly TRBD1 for D (5 bases). V lost 3 bases and J lost 4, with 7 bases in between. The CDR3 length is 14 residues. CDR1 and CDR2 (germline): SGHTA, FQGNSA. CDR3 loop: CASSFRQYNSPLHF. The CDR3, as DNA: TGTGCCAGCAGCTTCAGACAGTATAATTCACCCCTCCACTTT. The full variable domain, completed using reference TRBV7-2 and TRBJ1-6, is GAGVSQSPSNKVTEKGKDVELRCDPISGHTALYWYRQSLGQGLEFLIYFQGNSAPDKSGLPSDRFSAERTGGSVSTLTIQRTQQEDSAVYLCASSFRQYNSPLHFGNGTRLTVT.

The genes are TRBV9 and TRBJ1-4; possibly TRBD1 for D (6 bases). The CDR3 is 15 residues long. V lost 0 bases, J lost 8 bases, and 14 bases lay in between. The germline V gene has CDR1 SGDLS and CDR2 YYNGEE. Here the CDR3 DNA reads TGTGCCAGCAGCGTAGGGGCAGGGGTTTACGAAAAACTGTTTTTT. Translated: CASSVGAGVYEKLFF. The entire variable domain, with the rest obtained from reference TRBV9 and TRBJ1-4, is as follows: DSGVTQTPKHLITATGQRVTLRCSPRSGDLSVYWYQQSLDQGLQFLIQYYNGEERAKGNILERFSAQQFPDLHSELNLSSLELGDSALYFCASSVGAGVYEKLFFGSGTQLSVL.

V is TRBV10-3 and J is TRBJ2-3, with 9 bases matching TRBD2. Germline CDR1 ENHRY, CDR2 SYGVKD. The CDR3 loop spans 17 amino acids. Trimming cost V 0 bases and J 2 bases; bases outside gene matches: 6. As DNA, the CDR3 is TGTGCCATCAGTGAGTCTCTAGCGGGGCCAGACACAGATACGCAGTATTTT. Translated, it gives CAISESLAGPDTDTQYF.

This clone came up a few times. This chain uses TRBV4-3 with TRBJ1-1; TRBD1 matches at 7 bases. Germline V gives CDR1 LGHNA, CDR2 YSLEER. The CDR3 is made up of 14 amino acids. The junction had 3 bases not matched to a gene; V was cut back by 4 bases and J by 1 base. Here the CDR3 DNA reads TGCGCCAGCAGCCCACGACAGGGGAACACTGAAGCTTTCTTT. It yields the protein CASSPRQGNTEAFF.

This rearrangement joins TRBV6-4 to TRBJ2-7; maybe TRBD1 (5 bases). CDR1 is MRHNA and CDR2 is SNTAGT in the germline V gene. The length of the CDR3 is 14 residues. V lost 10 bases and J lost 2, with 18 bases in between. CDR3 sequence reads: CATRQILTPYEQYF. DNA for the CDR3: TGTGCCACGAGACAGATTTTGACGCCCTACGAGCAGTACTTC.

This sequence joins TRBV30 and TRBJ1-3; unclear D gene. CDR1 is GTSNPN, CDR2 SVGIG, per germline (reference sequence). V was trimmed by 5 bases and J by 4 bases, leaving 6 bases between them. The CDR3 runs 11 residues. This chain's CDR3 is CAWSLGNTIYF. For the CDR3, the DNA is TGTGCCTGGTCTCTGGGAAACACCATATATTTT.

This clone has a handful of counts. The chain couples TRBV30 to TRBJ1-1; D unclear. The V end lost 4 bases, the J end lost 5 bases, and 8 bases lay between the germline ends. This CDR3 comprises 11 residues. Germline V lookup: CDR1 GTSNPN, CDR2 SVGIG (reference sequence). The CDR3, as DNA: TGTGCCTGGATCCTCGGTACTGAAGCTTTCTTT. The encoded protein is CAWILGTEAFF.

The chain's CDR3 is CASSPQRSGAYSYNEQFF. CDR3 bases: TGTGCCAGCAGCCCCCAGCGTAGCGGGGCCTACTCCTACAATGAGCAGTTCTTC. The V and J genes are TRBV7-9 and TRBJ2-1; TRBD2 matches at 8 bases. In germline, CDR1 is SEHNR, CDR2 FQNEAQ (reference sequence). This CDR3 has 18 residues. J gave up 0 bases and V 5 bases, and 12 bases lay outside the gene matches. The entire variable domain, with the rest obtained from reference TRBV7-9 and TRBJ2-1, is as follows: DTGVSQNPRHKITKRGQNVTFRCDPISEHNRLYWYRQTLGQGPEFLTYFQNEAQLEKSRLLSDRFSAERPKGSFSTLEIQRTEQGDSAMYLCASSPQRSGAYSYNEQFFGPGTRLTVL.

J is TRBJ1-2 and V is TRBV27; 7 nucleotides agree with TRBD1. Germline CDR1 and CDR2: MNHEY and SMNVEV (reference sequence). After removal of 2 bases from V and 5 bases from J, the junction contained 14 bases not matched to a gene. The CDR3 loop spans 17 amino acids. The CDR3 region is CASSLHGTAEKKYGYTF. CDR3 bases: TGTGCCAGCAGTTTACATGGGACAGCCGAGAAAAAATATGGCTACACCTTC.

This chain uses TRBV7-2 with TRBJ1-6, with D hard to call. Germline lookup yields CDR1 SGHTA and CDR2 FQGNSA. The CDR3 runs to 15 residues. Between the trimmed V and J ends, which lost 2 bases and 10 bases, there was a span of 15 bases. The CDR3 sequence: CASSLTGGIKSPLHF. The CDR3 bases are TGTGCCAGCAGCTTAACGGGAGGGATCAAATCACCCCTCCACTTT.

This chain joins TRBV16 and TRBJ1-1, with 7 bases fitting TRBD1. The germline gives CDR1 KGHSY, CDR2 FQNENV. V gave up 1 base and J gave up 8 bases; unmatched junction bases: 13. CDR3 size: 16 residues. CDR3 sequence reads: CASSQLGTQGGQEAFF. DNA for the CDR3: TGTGCCAGCAGCCAATTGGGGACTCAGGGGGGACAAGAAGCTTTCTTT.

This clone appeared a few times. The chain is built from TRBV13 and TRBJ2-3; the D gene is possibly TRBD2 (6 bases). V dropped 4 bases and J dropped 0 bases, with 17 bases sitting between them. The germline CDR1 and CDR2 sequences are PRHDT and FYEKMQ (reference sequence). The CDR3 runs to 17 residues. The CDR3 reads CASSSAGLLFSTDTQYF. The CDR3 DNA reads TGTGCCAGCAGCTCCGCGGGACTCCTTTTTAGCACAGATACGCAGTATTTT.

The rearrangement joins TRBV6-5 to TRBJ2-3, with TRBD1 as a possible D gene (6 bases). The V end lost 4 bases, the J end lost 0 bases, and 14 bases lay between the germline ends. Germline lookup yields CDR1 MNHEY and CDR2 SVGAGI. This CDR3 comprises 16 residues. The CDR3 region is CASSSHGQTSTDTQYF. For the CDR3, the DNA is TGTGCCAGCAGTTCCCACGGACAGACTAGCACAGATACGCAGTATTTT.